This T cell receptor beta chain was retrieved from a study of shared clonotypes between healthy human individuals. General study points: Relative to memory subsets, naive subsets generally showed larger estimated richness.

Germline V gene data show CDR1 as KGHSH and CDR2 as LQKENI. V was clipped by 6 bases and J by 5 bases; unmatched bases: 9. The CDR3 has 15 amino acids. Regarding this clone: Its antigen remains unknown. Other nucleotide sequences from this sample produce the same CDR3.

The deep-level immunoSEQ assay was used. Assay used: immunoSEQ multiplex PCR; TCRdb lists only in-frame clones, some missing. The sample records some 2,500,000 clones, 90% to 95% being singletons. All the donors were Caucasian adults who lived in Nashville, Tennessee. Investigators divided CD4+ cells into CD45RA+ naive and CD45RA-negative memory subsets. Sequenced material: naive CD4+ T cells from PBMCs. The subset here: CD45RA+ positively selected. This rearrangement joins TRBV18 to TRBJ1-5; the match to TRBD1 covers 8 bases. The receptor's source is a man aged 18 to 35 in good health. Some clones in this sample may be carry-over from other donors' samples. For the CDR3, the DNA is TGTGCCAGCTCGGGAGATCAGGGGGCCTATCAGCCCCAGCATTTT. Translated: CASSGDQGAYQPQHF.